The source of this TCR beta chain is a study of blood T cells in healthy people across ages. Regarding the study as a whole: Diversity of TCR beta per million T cells declined in a roughly linear way with age.

A second PCR of roughly 7 to 11 cycles used a sample-barcoded 5' primer and a J-beta primer mix. Each CDR3 protein is one row after TCRdb ran MiXCR on the 5' RACE reads. The sample carries about 320,000 distinct CDR3 sequences, roughly a quarter recorded once. With regard to this clonotype: The antigen remains undetermined.

V dropped 6 bases and J dropped 5; count of bases not matched to a gene: 6. This CDR3 has 14 residues. CDR1 and CDR2 (germline): DFQATT, SNEGSKA (reference sequence). The TCR originated in an older woman in good health. The sample was blood. The chain has TRBV20-1 and TRBJ2-5; TRBD2 matches at 13 bases. The CDR3 nucleotides read TGCAGTGCCGGACTAGCGGGAGTTATCGAGACCCAGTACTTC. This gives the protein CSAGLAGVIETQYF.